This TCR beta chain was sequenced in a study of identical twins. Findings and limits, study-wide: Twin sharing of out-of-frame TCR alpha was underestimated by models in monozygotic pairs. In cord blood, abundant beta clonotypes had fewer insertions; memory showed no trend. Compared with unrelated sharing, twin-shared out-of-frame alpha sequences had more low-probability sequences.

About this clonotype itself: The antigen remains unidentified.

V shed 0 bases and J shed 2 bases, with 15 bases lying between them. From germline, CDR1 is SGDLS and CDR2 YYNGEE. The CDR3 is made up of 17 amino acids. The authors used template switching to add a universal primer site and gave cDNA unique molecular identifiers. TCRdb re-called the 5' RACE reads with MiXCR, one entry per CDR3 protein. The table lists around 960,000 distinct CDR3 sequences, 12% of them singletons. This sample was shared with a second study, whose subject was yellow fever vaccine responses in identical twins.

The gene calls are TRBV9 and TRBJ1-5; D is ambiguous. This TCR derives from a woman younger than 35 in good health. Specimen: PBMCs. The CDR3: CASSVGTDPWGNQPQHF. In DNA, the CDR3 is TGTGCCAGCAGCGTAGGAACAGATCCGTGGGGCAATCAGCCCCAGCATTTT. Supplemented by reference TRBV9 and TRBJ1-5, the full variable domain reads DSGVTQTPKHLITATGQRVTLRCSPRSGDLSVYWYQQSLDQGLQFLIQYYNGEERAKGNILERFSAQQFPDLHSELNLSSLELGDSALYFCASSVGTDPWGNQPQHFGDGTRLSIL.